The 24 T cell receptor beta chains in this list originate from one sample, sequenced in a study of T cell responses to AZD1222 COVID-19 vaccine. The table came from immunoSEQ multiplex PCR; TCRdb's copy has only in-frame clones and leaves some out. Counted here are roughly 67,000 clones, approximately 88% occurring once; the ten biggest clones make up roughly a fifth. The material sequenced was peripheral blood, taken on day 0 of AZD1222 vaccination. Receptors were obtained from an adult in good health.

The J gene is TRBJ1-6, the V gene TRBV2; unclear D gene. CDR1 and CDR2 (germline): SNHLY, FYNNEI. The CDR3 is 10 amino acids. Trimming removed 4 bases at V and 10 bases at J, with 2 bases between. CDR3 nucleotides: TGTGCCAGCAGTGGATCACCCCTCCACTTT. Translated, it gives CASSGSPLHF.

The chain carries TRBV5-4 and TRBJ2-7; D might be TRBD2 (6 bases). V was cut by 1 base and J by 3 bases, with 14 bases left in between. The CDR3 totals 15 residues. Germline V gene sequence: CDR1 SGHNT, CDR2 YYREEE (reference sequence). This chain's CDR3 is CASSLFGGAFYEQYF. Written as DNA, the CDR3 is TGTGCCAGCAGCTTGTTCGGGGGAGCGTTCTACGAGCAGTACTTC.

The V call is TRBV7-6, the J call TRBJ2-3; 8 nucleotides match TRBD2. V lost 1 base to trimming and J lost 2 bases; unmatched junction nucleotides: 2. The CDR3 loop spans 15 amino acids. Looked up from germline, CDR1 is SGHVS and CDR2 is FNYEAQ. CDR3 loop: CASSLVLAATDTQYF. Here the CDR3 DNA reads TGTGCCAGCAGCTTAGTACTAGCGGCCACAGATACGCAGTATTTT.

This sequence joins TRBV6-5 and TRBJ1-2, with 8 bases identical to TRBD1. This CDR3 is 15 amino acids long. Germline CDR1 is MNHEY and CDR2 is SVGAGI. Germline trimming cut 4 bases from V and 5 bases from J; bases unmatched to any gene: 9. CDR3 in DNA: TGTGCCAGCAGTTGGGACAGGCCGGGGGTATATGGCTACACCTTC. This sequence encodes CASSWDRPGVYGYTF.

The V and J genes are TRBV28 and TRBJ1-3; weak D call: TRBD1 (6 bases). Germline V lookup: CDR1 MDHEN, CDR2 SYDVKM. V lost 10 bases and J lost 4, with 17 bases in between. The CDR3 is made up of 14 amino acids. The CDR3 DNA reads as TGTGCCATCATGGCACAGGGAGACGGAAACACCATATATTTT. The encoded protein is CAIMAQGDGNTIYF. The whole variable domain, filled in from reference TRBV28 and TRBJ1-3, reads DVKVTQSSRYLVKRTGEKVFLECVQDMDHENMFWYRQDPGLGLRLIYFSYDVKMKEKGDIPEGYSVSREKKERFSLILESASTNQTSMYLCAIMAQGDGNTIYFGEGSWLTVV.

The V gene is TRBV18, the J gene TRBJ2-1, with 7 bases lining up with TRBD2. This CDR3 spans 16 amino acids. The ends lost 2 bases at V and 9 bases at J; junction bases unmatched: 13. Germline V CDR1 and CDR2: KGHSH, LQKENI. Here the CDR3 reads CASSPSLAALGGEQFF. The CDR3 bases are TGTGCCAGCTCACCAAGTCTAGCGGCACTGGGGGGTGAGCAGTTCTTC.

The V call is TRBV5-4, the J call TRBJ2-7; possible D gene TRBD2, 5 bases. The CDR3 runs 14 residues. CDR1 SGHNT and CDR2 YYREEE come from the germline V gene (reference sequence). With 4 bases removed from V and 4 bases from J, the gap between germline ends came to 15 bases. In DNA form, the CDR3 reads TGTGCCAGCAGCCGGGGAACCGGGGTATACGAGCAGTACTTC. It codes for CASSRGTGVYEQYF.

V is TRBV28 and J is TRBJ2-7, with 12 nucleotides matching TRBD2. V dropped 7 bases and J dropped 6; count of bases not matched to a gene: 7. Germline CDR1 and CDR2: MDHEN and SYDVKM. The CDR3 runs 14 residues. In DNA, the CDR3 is TGTGCCAGCAATTTGCGGACTAGCGGGACCGAGCAGTACTTC. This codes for CASNLRTSGTEQYF.

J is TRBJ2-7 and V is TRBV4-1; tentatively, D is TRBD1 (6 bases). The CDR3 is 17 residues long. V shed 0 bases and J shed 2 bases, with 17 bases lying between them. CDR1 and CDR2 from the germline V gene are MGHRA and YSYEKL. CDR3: CASSQEGAGTTTYEQYF. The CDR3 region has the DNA TGCGCCAGCAGCCAAGAGGGGGCCGGGACAACCACCTACGAGCAGTACTTC.

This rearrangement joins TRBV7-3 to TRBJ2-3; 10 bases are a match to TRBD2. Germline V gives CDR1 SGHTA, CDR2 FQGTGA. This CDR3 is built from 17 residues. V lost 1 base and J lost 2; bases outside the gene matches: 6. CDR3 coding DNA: TGTGCCAGCAGCTTAAGCCCGACTAGCGGGCCCACAGATACGCAGTATTTT. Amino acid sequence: CASSLSPTSGPTDTQYF.

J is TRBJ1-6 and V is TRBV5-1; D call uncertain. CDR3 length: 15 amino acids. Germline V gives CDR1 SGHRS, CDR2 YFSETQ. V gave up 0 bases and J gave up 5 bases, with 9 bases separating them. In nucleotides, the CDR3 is TGCGCCAGCAGCTTGGACGGAGGGAATAATTCACCCCTCCACTTT. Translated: CASSLDGGNNSPLHF.

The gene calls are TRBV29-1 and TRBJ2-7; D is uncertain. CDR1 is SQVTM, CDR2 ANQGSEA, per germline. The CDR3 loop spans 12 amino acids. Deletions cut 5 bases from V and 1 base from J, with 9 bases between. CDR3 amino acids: CSVSDGSYEQYF. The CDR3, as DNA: TGCAGCGTTTCAGACGGGTCCTACGAGCAGTACTTC.

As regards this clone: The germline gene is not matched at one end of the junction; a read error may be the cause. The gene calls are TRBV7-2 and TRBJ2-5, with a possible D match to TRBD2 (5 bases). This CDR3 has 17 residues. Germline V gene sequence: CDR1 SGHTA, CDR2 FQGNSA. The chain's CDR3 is CASSLAHSPRGQETQYF. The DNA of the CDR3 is TGTGCCAGCAGCCTAGCCCATTCCCCTCGGGGCCAAGAGACCCAGTACTTC. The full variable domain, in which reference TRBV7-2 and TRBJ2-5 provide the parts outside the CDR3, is GAGVSQSPSNKVTEKGKDVELRCDPISGHTALYWYRQSLGQGLEFLIYFQGNSAPDKSGLPSDRFSAERTGGSVSTLTIQRTQQEDSAVYLCASSLAHSPRGQETQYFGPGTRLLVL.

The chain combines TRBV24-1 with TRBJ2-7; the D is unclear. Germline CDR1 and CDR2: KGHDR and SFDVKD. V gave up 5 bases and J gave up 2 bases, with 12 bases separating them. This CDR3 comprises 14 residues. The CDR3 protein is CATSGAGYPYEQYF. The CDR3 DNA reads TGTGCCACCAGTGGGGCAGGCTACCCCTACGAGCAGTACTTC.

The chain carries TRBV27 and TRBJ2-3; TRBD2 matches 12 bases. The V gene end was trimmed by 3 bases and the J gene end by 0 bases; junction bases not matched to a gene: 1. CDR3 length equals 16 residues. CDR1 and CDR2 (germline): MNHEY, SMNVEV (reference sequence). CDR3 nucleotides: TGTGCCAGCAGTTTCGGACTAGCGGGAAGCACAGATACGCAGTATTTT. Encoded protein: CASSFGLAGSTDTQYF.

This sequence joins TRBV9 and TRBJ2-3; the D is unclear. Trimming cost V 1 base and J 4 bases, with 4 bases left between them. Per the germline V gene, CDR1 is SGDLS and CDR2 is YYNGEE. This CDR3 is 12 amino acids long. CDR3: CASSVRSDTQYF. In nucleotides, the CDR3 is TGTGCCAGCAGCGTACGGTCAGATACGCAGTATTTT.

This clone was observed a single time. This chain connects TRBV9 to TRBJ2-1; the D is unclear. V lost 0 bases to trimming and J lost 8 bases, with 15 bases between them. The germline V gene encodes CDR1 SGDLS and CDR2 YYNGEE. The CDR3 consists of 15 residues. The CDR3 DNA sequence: TGTGCCAGCAGCGTAGAGGCCAAAGGAATCGATGAGCAGTTCTTC. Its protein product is CASSVEAKGIDEQFF. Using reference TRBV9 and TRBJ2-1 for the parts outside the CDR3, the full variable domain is DSGVTQTPKHLITATGQRVTLRCSPRSGDLSVYWYQQSLDQGLQFLIQYYNGEERAKGNILERFSAQQFPDLHSELNLSSLELGDSALYFCASSVEAKGIDEQFFGPGTRLTVL.

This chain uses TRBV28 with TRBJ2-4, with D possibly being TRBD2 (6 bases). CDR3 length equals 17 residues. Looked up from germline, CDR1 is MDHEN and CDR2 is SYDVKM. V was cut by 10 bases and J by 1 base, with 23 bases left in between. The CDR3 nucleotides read TGTGCCACCCGGGATTGGGGGGTAGGGCCGGCCAAAAACATTCAGTACTTC. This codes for CATRDWGVGPAKNIQYF. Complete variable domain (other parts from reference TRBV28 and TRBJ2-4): DVKVTQSSRYLVKRTGEKVFLECVQDMDHENMFWYRQDPGLGLRLIYFSYDVKMKEKGDIPEGYSVSREKKERFSLILESASTNQTSMYLCATRDWGVGPAKNIQYFGAGTRLSVL.

Here the CDR3 reads CASSSLRLRGGNYGYTF. CDR3 DNA sequence: TGTGCCAGCAGTTCCTTACGTTTACGGGGAGGGAACTATGGCTACACCTTC. The chain combines TRBV28 with TRBJ1-2; D unresolved. CDR1 and CDR2 (germline): MDHEN, SYDVKM. The CDR3 has 17 amino acids. V dropped 4 bases and J dropped 2 bases, with 20 bases sitting between them.

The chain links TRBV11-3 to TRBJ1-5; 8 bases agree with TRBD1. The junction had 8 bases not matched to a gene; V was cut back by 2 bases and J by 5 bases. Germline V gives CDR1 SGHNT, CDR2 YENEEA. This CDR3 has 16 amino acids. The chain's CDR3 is CASSLCPGGGDQPQHF. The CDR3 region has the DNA TGTGCCAGCAGCTTATGTCCAGGGGGCGGTGATCAGCCCCAGCATTTT.

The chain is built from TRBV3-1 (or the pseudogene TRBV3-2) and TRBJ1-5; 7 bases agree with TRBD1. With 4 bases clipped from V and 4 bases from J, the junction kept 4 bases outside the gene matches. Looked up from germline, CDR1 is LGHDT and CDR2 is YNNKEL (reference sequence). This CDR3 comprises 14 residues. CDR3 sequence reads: CASSPGQRNQPQHF. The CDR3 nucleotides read TGTGCCAGCAGCCCGGGACAGCGTAATCAGCCCCAGCATTTT.

DNA for the CDR3: TGTGCCAGCAGCTTAGGTGCGGGATCAACAGATACGCAGTATTTT. It is translated as CASSLGAGSTDTQYF. The chain employs TRBV11-2 and TRBJ2-3; D is perhaps TRBD2 (6 bases). Germline V lookup: CDR1 SGHAT, CDR2 FQNNGV. This CDR3 region has 15 residues. The V end lost 1 base, the J end lost 3 bases, and 11 bases lay between the germline ends.

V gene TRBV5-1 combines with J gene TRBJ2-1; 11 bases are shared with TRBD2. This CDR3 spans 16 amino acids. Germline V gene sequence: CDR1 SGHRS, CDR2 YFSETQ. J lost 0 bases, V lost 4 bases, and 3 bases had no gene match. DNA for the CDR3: TGCGCCAGCAGCGAAACTAGCGGGAGCTCCTACAATGAGCAGTTCTTC. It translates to CASSETSGSSYNEQFF.

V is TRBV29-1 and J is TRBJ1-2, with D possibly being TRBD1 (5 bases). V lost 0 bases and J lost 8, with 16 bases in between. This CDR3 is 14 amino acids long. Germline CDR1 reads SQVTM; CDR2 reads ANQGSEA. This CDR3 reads CSVEDLKGKGGYTF. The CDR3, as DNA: TGCAGCGTTGAAGATCTCAAGGGGAAGGGGGGCTACACCTTC.